The T cell receptor beta chain described here comes from a study of T cells in women clearing cervical HPV infection. Concerning this clone: Sequencing ends 3 residues short of the CDR3 end; the germline J gene provides the rest.

The germline V gene encodes CDR1 KGHSH and CDR2 LQKENI. V lost 5 bases, J lost 5 bases, and 10 bases lay in between. There are 12 residues in the CDR3. TCRdb's copy holds only in-frame clones and misses some; the assay was immunoSEQ multiplex PCR. The sample shows 30,000 to 45,000 clones, and around 6% sits with its ten largest clones. Sequenced input: blood buffy coat. The chain is built from TRBV18 and TRBJ2-7; a possible D gene is TRBD2 (6 bases). The origin of this receptor is a woman between 18 and 70 years old with a cervical HPV16 infection that either progressed to CIN3+ or cleared (not recorded which). The CDR3 is CASSATGDEQYF. The DNA read from the CDR3 is TGTGCCAGCTCAGCGACGGGGGACGAG.